This T cell receptor (beta chain) was sequenced in a study of cytomegalovirus exposure and HLA in healthy donors. Trimming at V came to 0 bases and at J to 5 bases, leaving 11 bases not matched to a gene. The CDR3 loop spans 17 amino acids. Germline CDR1 LGHNA, CDR2 YNFKEQ. Primers included in the PCR were 60 Vbeta and 13 Jbeta primers. Clones were sequenced by immunoSEQ multiplex PCR, and TCRdb holds only the in-frame ones, with some missing. The table lists some 98,000 clones, around three quarters of them singletons. J is TRBJ2-5 and V is TRBV4-2; 8 bases fit TRBD2. This clonotype originated in a man in his forties or fifties in good health and CMV-seronegative. Sequences were obtained from PBMCs. The CDR3 DNA sequence: TGTGCCAGCAGCCAAGATGGATCCGCGGGGGGTAGGGAGACCCAGTACTTC. This translates into CASSQDGSAGGRETQYF.